This T cell receptor beta chain was obtained from a study of CD8 T cells in Susac syndrome. RNA in amounts of about 0.5 to 1 ug was reverse transcribed with random hexamers. Amplification of TCR beta CDR3 across 54 Vbeta and 13 Jbeta was performed with immunoSEQ multiplex PCR. TCRdb reprocessed the immunoSEQ multiplex PCR reads via MiXCR and lists one record per CDR3 protein. This table holds about 110,000 distinct CDR3 sequences, around 95% found once. Germline CDR1 PRHDT, CDR2 FYEKMQ (reference sequence). This CDR3 region has 13 residues. Trimming took off 5 bases at V and 4 bases at J, with 11 bases between the two ends. CD8+ and CD4+ T cells taken from blood had their TCR beta sequenced. As controls, healthy donors matched for age and sex were used. The CD8+ and CD4+ T cells were isolated magnetically using a negative isolation approach, whereas the TEMRA cells were enriched by FACS.

Sample: CD4+ T cells from PBMCs. This chain connects TRBV13 to TRBJ2-5; TRBD1 might be the D (5 bases). This TCR came from a human donor in good health. The CDR3 DNA reads as TGTGCCAGCAGCCACTCAGGGTTAGAGACCCAGTACTTC. It is translated as CASSHSGLETQYF.